A single sample gave rise to the 17 T cell receptor beta chains below, sequenced in a study of T cell responses to AZD1222 COVID-19 vaccine. The data were produced by immunoSEQ multiplex PCR, yet TCRdb's version contains in-frame clones alone and is incomplete. The sample consists of approximately 90,000 clones, 90% to 95% of them appearing once. Sequenced here: peripheral blood, sampled on day 0 of AZD1222 vaccination. The source is an adult in good health.

The chain combines TRBV2 with TRBJ2-1, with D possibly TRBD1 on 6 matching bases. Germline loops: CDR1 SNHLY, CDR2 FYNNEI. The CDR3 has 16 residues. Trimming stripped 6 bases from V and 0 bases from J, with 15 bases between. The CDR3 sequence is CASRLTGLVSYNEQFF. CDR3 sequence (DNA): TGTGCCAGCAGACTTACAGGGCTCGTCTCCTACAATGAGCAGTTCTTC.

V usage is TRBV30 and J usage is TRBJ1-5; 8 positions match TRBD1. Germline V CDR1 and CDR2: GTSNPN, SVGIG (reference sequence). Trimming at V came to 3 bases and at J to 1 base, leaving 5 bases not matched to a gene. CDR3 length: 15 amino acids. The CDR3: CAWSPTGGSNQPQHF. CDR3 nucleotides: TGTGCCTGGAGCCCTACAGGGGGAAGCAATCAGCCCCAGCATTTT.

V is TRBV19 and J is TRBJ1-1; possibly TRBD1 for D (5 bases). Trimming shortened V by 3 bases and J by 10 bases, and 15 bases separated the two germline ends. Per germline, CDR1 LNHDA and CDR2 SQIVND (reference sequence). This CDR3 spans 13 amino acids. The CDR3 sequence: CASSMEGRRGAFF. CDR3 nucleotides: TGTGCCAGTAGTATGGAGGGACGGAGGGGAGCTTTCTTT. The full variable domain, rest sourced from reference TRBV19 and TRBJ1-1, is DGGITQSPKYLFRKEGQNVTLSCEQNLNHDAMYWYRQDPGQGLRLIYYSQIVNDFQKGDIAEGYSVSREKKESFPLTVTSAQKNPTAFYLCASSMEGRRGAFFGQGTRLTVV.

The gene calls are TRBV6-6 and TRBJ2-5; 9 nucleotides match TRBD1. CDR1 MNHNY and CDR2 SVGAGI come from the germline V gene (reference sequence). The junction had 8 bases not matched to a gene; V was cut back by 5 bases and J by 1 base. The CDR3 consists of 16 residues. For the CDR3, the DNA is TGTGCCAGCAGTCTTACAGGGGGCGACCTCCAAGAGACCCAGTACTTC. This sequence encodes CASSLTGGDLQETQYF.

This clone was recorded once. The chain recombines TRBV2 with TRBJ2-3; D may match TRBD1 or TRBD2 (6 bases each). The CDR3 extends over 13 amino acids. The germline V gene encodes CDR1 SNHLY and CDR2 FYNNEI. V lost 6 bases, J lost 4 bases, and 11 bases lay in between. The CDR3 nucleotides are TGTGCCAGCAGCGGGGGCGGGGCAGATACGCAGTATTTT. Translating it yields CASSGGGADTQYF.

CDR3: CASSLGGTQYF. The CDR3 DNA follows: TGTGCCAGCAGCTTAGGGGGAACCCAGTACTTC. The chain links TRBV5-8 to TRBJ2-5; TRBD1 might be the D (6 bases). The CDR3 consists of 11 residues. Germline loops: CDR1 SGHTS, CDR2 YDEGEE. V was cut by 2 bases and J by 8 bases, with 7 bases left in between.

The V call is TRBV10-2, the J call TRBJ1-6; D perhaps matches TRBD1 (5 bases). Germline CDR1 and CDR2: WSHSY and SAAADI. Trimming removed 3 bases at V and 7 bases at J, with 10 bases between. The length of the CDR3 is 14 residues. This CDR3 is CASSDGAGNSPLHF. In DNA, the CDR3 is TGCGCCAGCAGTGACGGGGCGGGCAATTCACCCCTCCACTTT.

This clone was detected once. The chain is built from TRBV27 and TRBJ1-5, with D unclear. The germline V gene encodes CDR1 MNHEY and CDR2 SMNVEV (reference sequence). V dropped 3 bases and J dropped 4 bases, with 16 bases sitting between them. This CDR3 contains 16 residues. The CDR3 spells CASSLFRAERNQPQHF. The DNA for the CDR3 is TGTGCCAGCAGTTTGTTTCGGGCAGAACGGAATCAGCCCCAGCATTTT.

This clone was found once. The chain joins TRBV5-6 to TRBJ1-5; perhaps TRBD1 as D (6 bases). The ends were cut back, 4 bases at V and 1 base at J, with 12 bases in the middle. Germline loops: CDR1 SGHDT, CDR2 YYEEEE. The CDR3 consists of 15 residues. DNA for the CDR3: TGTGCCAGCAGCGGGGGCCCCGGAAGCAATCAGCCCCAGCATTTT. Protein product: CASSGGPGSNQPQHF.

The chain recombines TRBV20-1 with TRBJ2-1; D gene uncertain. The CDR3 has 13 amino acids. V was shortened by 3 bases and J by 0 bases, with 6 bases between the two germline ends. Germline CDR1 is DFQATT and CDR2 is SNEGSKA (reference sequence). DNA of the CDR3: TGCAGTGCTAGTCATGTCTCCTACAATGAGCAGTTCTTC. Amino acids: CSASHVSYNEQFF.

The rearrangement joins TRBV18 to TRBJ1-1; 9 bases fit TRBD1. The CDR3 is made up of 16 amino acids. The V and J ends lost 3 bases and 1 base, in that order; junction bases with no gene match: 6. Germline lookup yields CDR1 KGHSH and CDR2 LQKENI. CDR3 in amino acids: CASSPGTGITNTEAFF. CDR3 DNA: TGTGCCAGCTCACCCGGGACAGGGATTACGAACACTGAAGCTTTCTTT.

The chain has TRBV2 and TRBJ1-5; no firm D call. The CDR3 spans 15 residues. From germline, CDR1 is SNHLY and CDR2 FYNNEI. The V and J ends lost 1 base and 3 bases respectively, with 10 bases between them. This CDR3 is CASSEVRQFNQPQHF. The CDR3 nucleotides are TGTGCCAGCAGTGAAGTGAGGCAATTCAATCAGCCCCAGCATTTT.

This CDR3 is CATSRQGSGELFF. The CDR3 DNA reads TGTGCCACCAGCAGACAGGGTTCCGGGGAGCTGTTTTTT. The rearrangement uses TRBV15 and TRBJ2-2, with D possibly being TRBD1 (5 bases). The CDR3 is made up of 13 amino acids. Germline loops: CDR1 LNHNV, CDR2 YYDKDF (reference sequence). Trimming removed 2 bases from V and 6 bases from J, with 7 bases in between.

The V and J genes are TRBV2 and TRBJ2-3; TRBD1 matches 8 bases. The germline V gene encodes CDR1 SNHLY and CDR2 FYNNEI. CDR3 length equals 14 residues. Losses at the gene ends were 6 bases for V and 9 bases for J; bases not matched to a gene: 11. The chain's CDR3 is CASSLDRAPGTQYF. The CDR3 region has the DNA TGTGCCAGCAGCCTGGACAGGGCCCCCGGAACGCAGTATTTT. Based on the CDR3 plus reference TRBV2 and TRBJ2-3, the full variable domain is EPEVTQTPSHQVTQMGQEVILRCVPISNHLYFYWYRQILGQKVEFLVSFYNNEISEKSEIFDDQFSVERPDGSNFTLKIRSTKLEDSAMYFCASSLDRAPGTQYFGPGTRLTVL.

The CDR3 loop reads CASSITSGSFDEQFF. CDR3 DNA sequence: TGTGCCAGTAGTATAACTAGCGGGAGTTTTGATGAGCAGTTCTTC. The chain employs TRBV19 and TRBJ2-1; 11 positions match TRBD2. This CDR3 region has 15 residues. With V trimmed by 2 bases and J by 8 bases, 5 bases remained unmatched. CDR1 and CDR2 (germline): LNHDA, SQIVND (reference sequence).

V is TRBV18 and J is TRBJ2-1, with TRBD1 as a possible D gene (6 bases). Trimming pared 8 bases from V and 4 bases from J, leaving 15 bases between. The germline gives CDR1 KGHSH, CDR2 LQKENI. The CDR3 length is 14 residues. The chain's CDR3 is CASTVTTGYNEQFF. CDR3 nucleotide sequence: TGTGCCAGCACGGTTACTACAGGGTACAATGAGCAGTTCTTC. The full variable domain, rest sourced from reference TRBV18 and TRBJ2-1, is NAGVMQNPRHLVRRRGQEARLRCSPMKGHSHVYWYRQLPEEGLKFMVYLQKENIIDESGMPKERFSAEFPKEGPSILRIQQVVRGDSAAYFCASTVTTGYNEQFFGPGTRLTVL.

The chain recombines TRBV7-9 with TRBJ1-1; a weak D match, TRBD1 (6 bases). Between the trimmed V and J ends, which lost 4 bases and 0 bases, there was a span of 12 bases. Looked up from germline, CDR1 is SEHNR and CDR2 is FQNEAQ (reference sequence). The CDR3 runs 15 residues. The CDR3 region is CASSSRQGMNTEAFF. CDR3 coding DNA: TGTGCCAGCAGCTCCCGTCAGGGGATGAACACTGAAGCTTTCTTT.